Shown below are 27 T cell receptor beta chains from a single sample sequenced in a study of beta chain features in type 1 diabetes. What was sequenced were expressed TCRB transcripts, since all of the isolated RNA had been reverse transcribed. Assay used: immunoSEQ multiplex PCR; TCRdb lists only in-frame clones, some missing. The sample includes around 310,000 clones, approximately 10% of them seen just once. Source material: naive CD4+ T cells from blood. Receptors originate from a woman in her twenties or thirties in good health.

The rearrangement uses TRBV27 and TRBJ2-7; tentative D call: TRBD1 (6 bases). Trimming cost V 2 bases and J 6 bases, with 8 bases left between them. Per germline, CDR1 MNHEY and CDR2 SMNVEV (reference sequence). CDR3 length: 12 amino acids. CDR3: CASSLQGPEQYF. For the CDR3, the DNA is TGTGCCAGCAGTTTACAGGGGCCCGAGCAGTACTTC.

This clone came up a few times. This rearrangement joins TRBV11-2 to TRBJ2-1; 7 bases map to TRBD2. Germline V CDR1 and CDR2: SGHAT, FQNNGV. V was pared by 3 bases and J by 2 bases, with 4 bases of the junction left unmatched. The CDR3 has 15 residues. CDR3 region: CASSLTSRPYNEQFF. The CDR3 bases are TGTGCCAGCAGCTTGACTAGCCGCCCCTACAATGAGCAGTTCTTC.

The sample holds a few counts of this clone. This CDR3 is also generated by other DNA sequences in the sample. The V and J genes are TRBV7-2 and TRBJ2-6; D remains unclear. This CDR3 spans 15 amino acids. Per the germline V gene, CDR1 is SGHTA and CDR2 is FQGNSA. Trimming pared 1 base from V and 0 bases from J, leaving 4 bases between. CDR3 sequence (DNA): TGTGCCAGCAGCTTAGTCAGCTCTGGGGCCAACGTCCTGACTTTC. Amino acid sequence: CASSLVSSGANVLTF.

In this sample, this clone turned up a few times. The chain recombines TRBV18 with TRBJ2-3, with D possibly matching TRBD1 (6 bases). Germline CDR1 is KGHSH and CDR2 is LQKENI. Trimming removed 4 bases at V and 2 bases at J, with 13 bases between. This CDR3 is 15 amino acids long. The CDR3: CASSRSDSYTDTQYF. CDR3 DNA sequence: TGTGCCAGCTCACGCTCGGACAGCTACACAGATACGCAGTATTTT.

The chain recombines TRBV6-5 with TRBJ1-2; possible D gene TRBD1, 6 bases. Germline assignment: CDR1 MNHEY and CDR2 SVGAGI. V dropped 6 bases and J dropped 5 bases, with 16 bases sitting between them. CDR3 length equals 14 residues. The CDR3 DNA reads TGTGCCAGCAGCACCGACAGGAGATCTTATGGCTACACCTTC. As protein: CASSTDRRSYGYTF.

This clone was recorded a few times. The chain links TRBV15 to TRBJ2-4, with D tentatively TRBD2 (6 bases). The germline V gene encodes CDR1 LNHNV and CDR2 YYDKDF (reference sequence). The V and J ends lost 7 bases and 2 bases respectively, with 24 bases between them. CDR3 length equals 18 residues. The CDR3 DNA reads TGTGCCACCATTGGGGTACACGGGAGAACCGCGACCAAAAACATTCAGTACTTC. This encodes CATIGVHGRTATKNIQYF.

The CDR3 DNA follows: TGTGCCAGCAGCAAACCGGGACAACCCAAGGGGGAACTGTTTTTT. This gives the protein CASSKPGQPKGELFF. The chain combines TRBV7-2 with TRBJ1-4; weak D call: TRBD1 (6 bases). This CDR3 has 15 residues. Germline V gives CDR1 SGHTA, CDR2 FQGNSA. V was pared by 5 bases and J by 12 bases, with 22 bases between.

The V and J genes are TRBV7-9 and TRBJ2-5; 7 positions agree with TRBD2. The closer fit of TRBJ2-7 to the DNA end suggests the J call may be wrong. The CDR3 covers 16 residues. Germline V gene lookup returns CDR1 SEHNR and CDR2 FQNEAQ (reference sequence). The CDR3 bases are TGTGCCAGCCTCTCTCGGGCGGGGGAGGAAACCTACGAGCAGTACTTC. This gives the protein CASLSRAGEETYEQYF.

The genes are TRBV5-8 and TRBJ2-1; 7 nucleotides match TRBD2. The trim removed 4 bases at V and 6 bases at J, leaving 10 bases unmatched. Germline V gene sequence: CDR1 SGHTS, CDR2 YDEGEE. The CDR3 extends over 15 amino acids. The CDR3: CASSIPLSSGNEQFF. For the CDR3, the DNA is TGTGCCAGCAGCATACCCCTTTCTAGCGGCAATGAGCAGTTCTTC.

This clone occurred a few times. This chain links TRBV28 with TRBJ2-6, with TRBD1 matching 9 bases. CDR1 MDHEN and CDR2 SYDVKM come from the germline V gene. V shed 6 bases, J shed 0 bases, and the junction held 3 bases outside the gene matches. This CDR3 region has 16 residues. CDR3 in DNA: TGTGCCAGCAGCGGACAGGGGAACTCTGGGGCCAACGTCCTGACTTTC. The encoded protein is CASSGQGNSGANVLTF.

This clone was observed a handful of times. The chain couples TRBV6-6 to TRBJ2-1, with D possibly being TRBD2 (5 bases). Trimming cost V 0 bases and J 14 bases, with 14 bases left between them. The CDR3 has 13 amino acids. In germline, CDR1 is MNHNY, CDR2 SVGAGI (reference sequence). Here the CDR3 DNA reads TGTGCCAGCAGTTACTCAGAAGGGAGTGGCGAGTTCTTC. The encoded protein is CASSYSEGSGEFF.

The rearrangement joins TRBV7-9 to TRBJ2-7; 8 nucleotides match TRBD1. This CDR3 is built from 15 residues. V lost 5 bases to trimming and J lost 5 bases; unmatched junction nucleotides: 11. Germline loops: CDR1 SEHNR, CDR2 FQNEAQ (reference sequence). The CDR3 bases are TGTGCCAGCAGCCGGCCCGGACAGGGAATGCACGAGCAGTACTTC. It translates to CASSRPGQGMHEQYF.

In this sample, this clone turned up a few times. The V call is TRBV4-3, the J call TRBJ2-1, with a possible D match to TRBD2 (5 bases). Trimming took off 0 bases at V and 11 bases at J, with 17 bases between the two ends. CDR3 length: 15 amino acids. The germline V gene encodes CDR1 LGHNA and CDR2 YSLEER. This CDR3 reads CASSQDAISGTQQFF. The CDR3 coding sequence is TGCGCCAGCAGCCAAGATGCGATCAGCGGAACCCAGCAGTTCTTC.

CDR3 bases: TGCGCCAGCAGCACCAGACTAGTCGGGGGAAGCACAGATACGCAGTATTTT. As protein: CASSTRLVGGSTDTQYF. This sequence joins TRBV5-1 and TRBJ2-3; weak D call: TRBD2 (6 bases). V was cut by 4 bases and J by 0 bases, with 18 bases left in between. The CDR3 loop spans 17 amino acids. Germline V CDR1 and CDR2: SGHRS, YFSETQ.

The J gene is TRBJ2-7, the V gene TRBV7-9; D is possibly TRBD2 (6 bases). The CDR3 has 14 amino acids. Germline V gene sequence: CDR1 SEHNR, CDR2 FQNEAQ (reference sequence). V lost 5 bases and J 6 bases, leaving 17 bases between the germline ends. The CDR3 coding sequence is TGTGCCAGCAGCCTCGGGGGACCTGTCGGCGAGCAGTACTTC. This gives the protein CASSLGGPVGEQYF.

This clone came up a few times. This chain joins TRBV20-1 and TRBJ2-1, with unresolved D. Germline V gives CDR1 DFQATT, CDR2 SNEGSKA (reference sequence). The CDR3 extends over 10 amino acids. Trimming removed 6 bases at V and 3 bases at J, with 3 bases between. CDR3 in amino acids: CSAFYNEQFF. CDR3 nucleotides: TGCAGTGCCTTCTACAATGAGCAGTTCTTC.

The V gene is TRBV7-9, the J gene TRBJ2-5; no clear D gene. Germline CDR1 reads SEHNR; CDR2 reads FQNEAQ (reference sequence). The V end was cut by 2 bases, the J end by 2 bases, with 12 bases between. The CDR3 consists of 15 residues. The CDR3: CASSLQALPQETQYF. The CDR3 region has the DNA TGTGCCAGCAGCTTACAAGCACTCCCACAAGAGACCCAGTACTTC.

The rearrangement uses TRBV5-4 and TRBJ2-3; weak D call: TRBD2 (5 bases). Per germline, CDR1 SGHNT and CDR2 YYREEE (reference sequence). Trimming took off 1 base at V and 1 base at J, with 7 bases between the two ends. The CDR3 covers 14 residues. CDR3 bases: TGTGCCAGCAGCTTGAGTAGCGGCACAGATACGCAGTATTTT. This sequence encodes CASSLSSGTDTQYF.

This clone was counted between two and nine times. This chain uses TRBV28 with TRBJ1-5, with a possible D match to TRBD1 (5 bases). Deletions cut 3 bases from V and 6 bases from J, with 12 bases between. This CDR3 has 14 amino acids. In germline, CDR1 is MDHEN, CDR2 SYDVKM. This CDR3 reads CASSFGSGRQPQHF. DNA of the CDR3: TGTGCCAGCAGTTTTGGTTCAGGGCGTCAGCCCCAGCATTTT.

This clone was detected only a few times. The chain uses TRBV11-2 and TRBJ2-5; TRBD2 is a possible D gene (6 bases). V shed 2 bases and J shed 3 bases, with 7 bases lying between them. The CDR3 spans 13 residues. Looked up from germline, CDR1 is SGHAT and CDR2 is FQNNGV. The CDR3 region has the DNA TGTGCCAGCAGCTTATCGGGAGAAGAGACCCAGTACTTC. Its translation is CASSLSGEETQYF.

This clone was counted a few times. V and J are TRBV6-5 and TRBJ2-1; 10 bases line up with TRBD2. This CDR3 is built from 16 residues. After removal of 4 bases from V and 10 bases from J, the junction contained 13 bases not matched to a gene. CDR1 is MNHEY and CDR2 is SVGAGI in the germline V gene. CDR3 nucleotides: TGTGCCAGCAGTTCGGCAACTAGCGGGGTCCCAAGGGAGCAGTTCTTC. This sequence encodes CASSSATSGVPREQFF.

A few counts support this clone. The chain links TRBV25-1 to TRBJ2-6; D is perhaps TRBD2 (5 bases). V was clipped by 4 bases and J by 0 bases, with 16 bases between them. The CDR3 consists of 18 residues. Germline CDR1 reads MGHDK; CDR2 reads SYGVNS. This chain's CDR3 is CASSGTRGRDSGANVLTF. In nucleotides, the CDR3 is TGTGCCAGCAGTGGGACCCGAGGACGGGACTCTGGGGCCAACGTCCTGACTTTC.

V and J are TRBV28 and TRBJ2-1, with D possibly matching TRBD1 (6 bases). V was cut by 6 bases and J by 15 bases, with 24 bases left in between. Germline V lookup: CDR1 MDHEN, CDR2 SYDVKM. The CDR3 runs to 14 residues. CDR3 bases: TGTGCCAGCAGCCAAACCGGGACATACCGGGGCGGGTTCTTC. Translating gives CASSQTGTYRGGFF.

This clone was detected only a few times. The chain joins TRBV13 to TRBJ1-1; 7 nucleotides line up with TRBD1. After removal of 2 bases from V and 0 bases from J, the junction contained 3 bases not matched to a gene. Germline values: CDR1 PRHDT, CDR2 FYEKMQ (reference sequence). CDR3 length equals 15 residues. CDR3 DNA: TGTGCCAGCAGCTTAACAGGGGTGATGAACACTGAAGCTTTCTTT. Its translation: CASSLTGVMNTEAFF.

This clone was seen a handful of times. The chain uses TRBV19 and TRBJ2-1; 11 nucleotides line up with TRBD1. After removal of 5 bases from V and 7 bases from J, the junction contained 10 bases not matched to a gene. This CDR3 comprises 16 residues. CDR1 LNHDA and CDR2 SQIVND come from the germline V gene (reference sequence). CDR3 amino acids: CASSLDTGTGGNEQFF. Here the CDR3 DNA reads TGTGCCAGTAGTCTTGATACGGGGACAGGGGGAAATGAGCAGTTCTTC. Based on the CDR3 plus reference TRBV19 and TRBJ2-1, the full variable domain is DGGITQSPKYLFRKEGQNVTLSCEQNLNHDAMYWYRQDPGQGLRLIYYSQIVNDFQKGDIAEGYSVSREKKESFPLTVTSAQKNPTAFYLCASSLDTGTGGNEQFFGPGTRLTVL.

DNA for the CDR3: TGTGCCTGGAGTGCTGAGTACGGGGCCAACGTCCTGACTTTC. Translated: CAWSAEYGANVLTF. The J gene is TRBJ2-6, the V gene TRBV30; D is ambiguous. This CDR3 has 14 amino acids. Germline CDR1 is GTSNPN and CDR2 is SVGIG (reference sequence). The germline V and J ends were trimmed by 1 base and 4 bases, with 8 bases remaining between them.

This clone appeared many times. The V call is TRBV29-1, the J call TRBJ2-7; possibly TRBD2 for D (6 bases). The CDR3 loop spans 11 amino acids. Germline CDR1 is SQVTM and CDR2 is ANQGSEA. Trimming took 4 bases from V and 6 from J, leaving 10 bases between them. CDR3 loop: CSVGMGGEQYF. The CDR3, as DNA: TGCAGCGTTGGAATGGGGGGCGAGCAGTACTTC.